A single sample is the source of the 15 T cell receptor beta chains below, sequenced in a study of PD-1 blockade in classical Hodgkin lymphoma. Generated by immunoSEQ multiplex PCR, the TCRdb table keeps only in-frame clones and is missing some. The sample holds approximately 27,000 clones, more than 80% seen once. Time point in this sample: newly diagnosed, previously untreated cHL patient sample. Purification of CD4+ T cells from thawed PBMCs was achieved by magnetic negative selection. Source material: CD4+ T cells from blood. These receptors all come from a human donor with classical Hodgkin lymphoma.

The rearrangement links TRBV2 to TRBJ2-3, with a tentative D call TRBD1 (7 bases). The CDR3 length is 16 residues. Trimming stripped 5 bases from V and 5 bases from J, with 20 bases between. Germline V lookup: CDR1 SNHLY, CDR2 FYNNEI. CDR3 sequence reads: CASSRRVTGRGDTQYF. CDR3 nucleotides: TGTGCCAGCAGTCGAAGGGTGACAGGGCGGGGAGATACGCAGTATTTT.

The rearrangement links TRBV6-6 to TRBJ1-2, with TRBD1 as a possible D gene (5 bases). Germline V lookup: CDR1 MNHNY, CDR2 SVGAGI (reference sequence). The ends were cut back, 6 bases at V and 4 bases at J, with 18 bases in the middle. The CDR3 runs to 15 residues. CDR3 sequence: CASSYSEGLGYGYTF. The CDR3 nucleotides are TGTGCCAGCAGCTATTCCGAGGGGTTAGGCTATGGCTACACCTTC.

The V and J genes are TRBV9 and TRBJ1-5; D possibly corresponds to TRBD1 (5 bases). The germline gives CDR1 SGDLS, CDR2 YYNGEE. This CDR3 comprises 13 residues. V was trimmed by 4 bases and J by 3 bases, leaving 8 bases between them. The DNA of the CDR3 is TGTGCCAGCAGCAGGGACCCCAATCAGCCCCAGCATTTT. Its protein product is CASSRDPNQPQHF. Supplemented by reference TRBV9 and TRBJ1-5, the full variable domain reads DSGVTQTPKHLITATGQRVTLRCSPRSGDLSVYWYQQSLDQGLQFLIQYYNGEERAKGNILERFSAQQFPDLHSELNLSSLELGDSALYFCASSRDPNQPQHFGDGTRLSIL.

V usage is TRBV7-2 and J usage is TRBJ2-7, with 15 bases that match TRBD2. CDR3 length: 16 amino acids. Germline V gene sequence: CDR1 SGHTA, CDR2 FQGNSA. J lost 6 bases, V lost 5 bases, and 8 bases had no gene match. CDR3 nucleotides: TGTGCCAGCAGCCCGATGGGACTAGCGGGAGGAGGCGAGCAGTACTTC. Protein sequence: CASSPMGLAGGGEQYF.

The chain is built from TRBV7-9 and TRBJ2-3; TRBD2 aligns across 7 bases. Trimming at V came to 2 bases and at J to 5 bases, leaving 7 bases not matched to a gene. CDR1 and CDR2 from the germline V gene are SEHNR and FQNEAQ (reference sequence). This CDR3 is built from 15 residues. The CDR3 spells CASSLSAGAIDTQYF. The CDR3 bases are TGTGCCAGCAGCTTATCGGCGGGAGCGATAGATACGCAGTATTTT.

V gene TRBV11-2 combines with J gene TRBJ2-7; D ambiguous. V dropped 5 bases and J dropped 2 bases, with 16 bases sitting between them. CDR1 is SGHAT, CDR2 FQNNGV, per germline. The CDR3 sequence is 15 residues long. The CDR3 spells CASSPRPAPTYEQYF. DNA of the CDR3: TGTGCCAGCAGCCCGAGGCCGGCGCCCACCTACGAGCAGTACTTC.

This clone was seen a few times. The J gene is TRBJ2-2, the V gene TRBV5-1; 9 positions match TRBD2. V shed 3 bases and J 1 base; nucleotides not matched to a gene: 4. The CDR3 consists of 16 residues. Germline CDR1 reads SGHRS; CDR2 reads YFSETQ. CDR3: CASSSAGGLNTGELFF. In DNA, the CDR3 is TGCGCCAGCAGCTCAGCGGGAGGTCTGAACACCGGGGAGCTGTTTTTT.

The rearrangement joins TRBV4-2 to TRBJ1-1; D is possibly TRBD1 (5 bases). The V gene lost 4 bases and the J gene lost 8 bases, with 14 bases spanning the gap. Germline CDR1 and CDR2: LGHNA and YNFKEQ. This CDR3 comprises 13 residues. CDR3 coding DNA: TGTGCCAGCAGCCCTCAGGGAAGCGGCGAAGCTTTCTTT. Protein: CASSPQGSGEAFF.

V is TRBV5-1 and J is TRBJ2-1; tentative D call: TRBD2 (6 bases). The germline V and J ends were trimmed by 0 bases and 7 bases, with 14 bases remaining between them. This CDR3 is 15 amino acids long. Looked up from germline, CDR1 is SGHRS and CDR2 is YFSETQ. The CDR3 spells CASSLVSGGINEQFF. CDR3 nucleotide sequence: TGCGCCAGCAGCTTGGTTTCAGGAGGGATTAATGAGCAGTTCTTC.

The V and J genes are TRBV7-7 and TRBJ2-7; D remains unclear. The CDR3 totals 12 residues. The V end lost 8 bases, the J end lost 6 bases, and 14 bases lay between the germline ends. Germline CDR1 is SSHAT and CDR2 is FNYEAQ (reference sequence). Here the CDR3 DNA reads TGTGCCAGCCCCCCAGTACCAAGCGAGCAGTACTTC. Amino acid sequence: CASPPVPSEQYF. The entire variable domain, with the rest obtained from reference TRBV7-7 and TRBJ2-7, is as follows: GAGVSQSPRYKVTKRGQDVTLRCDPISSHATLYWYQQALGQGPEFLTYFNYEAQPDKSGLPSDRFSAERPEGSISTLTIQRTEQRDSAMYRCASPPVPSEQYFGPGTRLTVT.

The genes are TRBV7-2 and TRBJ2-1; D not certain. The CDR3 totals 12 residues. Germline V CDR1 and CDR2: SGHTA, FQGNSA. The V end lost 0 bases, the J end lost 12 bases, and 9 bases lay between the germline ends. In nucleotides, the CDR3 is TGTGCCAGCAGCTTAGCGAGTAGTACGCAGTTCTTC. It specifies CASSLASSTQFF.

The CDR3 DNA reads TGCGCCAGCAGCTTGGGGGGCGGGAGGGCCGACGAGCAGTACTTC. Amino acid sequence: CASSLGGGRADEQYF. V gene TRBV5-1 combines with J gene TRBJ2-7; 9 bases are a match to TRBD2. The germline V gene encodes CDR1 SGHRS and CDR2 YFSETQ. This CDR3 comprises 15 residues. V was clipped by 0 bases and J by 5 bases; unmatched bases: 6.

The chain employs TRBV5-1 and TRBJ2-5; tentative D call: TRBD2 (6 bases). The CDR3 totals 14 residues. Per germline, CDR1 SGHRS and CDR2 YFSETQ. Trimming shortened V by 1 base and J by 2 bases, and 9 bases separated the two germline ends. The CDR3 sequence is CASSLLSGQETQYF. CDR3 in DNA: TGCGCCAGCAGCTTGTTGAGCGGGCAAGAGACCCAGTACTTC. Based on the CDR3 plus reference TRBV5-1 and TRBJ2-5, the full variable domain is KAGVTQTPRYLIKTRGQQVTLSCSPISGHRSVSWYQQTPGQGLQFLFEYFSETQRNKGNFPGRFSGRQFSNSRSEMNVSTLELGDSALYLCASSLLSGQETQYFGPGTRLLVL.

This chain joins TRBV21-1 and TRBJ2-1; the listed D gene, TRBD1, was not tested against the DNA. TRBV21-1 is an annotated pseudogene. The length of the CDR3 is 14 residues. CDR3 loop: CASSFRQPVNEQFF. In DNA form, the CDR3 reads TGTGCCAGCAGCTTTCGACAGCCAGTCAATGAGCAGTTCTTC.

The CDR3 here is CASRAWASGYNEQFF. The CDR3, as DNA: TGTGCCAGCAGGGCCTGGGCTAGCGGATACAATGAGCAGTTCTTC. The chain couples TRBV28 to TRBJ2-1; 7 bases fit TRBD2. Trimming removed 6 bases from V and 4 bases from J; junction bases left unmatched: 9. CDR3 length: 15 amino acids. Germline V CDR1 and CDR2: MDHEN, SYDVKM. Together with reference TRBV28 and TRBJ2-1, the CDR3 gives the full variable domain: DVKVTQSSRYLVKRTGEKVFLECVQDMDHENMFWYRQDPGLGLRLIYFSYDVKMKEKGDIPEGYSVSREKKERFSLILESASTNQTSMYLCASRAWASGYNEQFFGPGTRLTVL.